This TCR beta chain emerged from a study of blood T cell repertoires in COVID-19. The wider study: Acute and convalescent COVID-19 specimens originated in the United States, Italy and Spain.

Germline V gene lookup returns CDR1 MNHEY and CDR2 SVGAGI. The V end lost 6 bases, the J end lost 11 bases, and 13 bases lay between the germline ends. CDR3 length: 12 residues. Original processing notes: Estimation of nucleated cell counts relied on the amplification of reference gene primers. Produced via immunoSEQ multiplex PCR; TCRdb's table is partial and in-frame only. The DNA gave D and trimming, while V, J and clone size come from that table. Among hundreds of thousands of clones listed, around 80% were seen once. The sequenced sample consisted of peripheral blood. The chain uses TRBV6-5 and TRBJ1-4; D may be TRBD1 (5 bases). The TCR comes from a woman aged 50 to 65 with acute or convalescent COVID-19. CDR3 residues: CASSQDGGKLFF. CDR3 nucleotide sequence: TGTGCCAGCAGCCAGGATGGGGGGAAACTGTTTTTT.